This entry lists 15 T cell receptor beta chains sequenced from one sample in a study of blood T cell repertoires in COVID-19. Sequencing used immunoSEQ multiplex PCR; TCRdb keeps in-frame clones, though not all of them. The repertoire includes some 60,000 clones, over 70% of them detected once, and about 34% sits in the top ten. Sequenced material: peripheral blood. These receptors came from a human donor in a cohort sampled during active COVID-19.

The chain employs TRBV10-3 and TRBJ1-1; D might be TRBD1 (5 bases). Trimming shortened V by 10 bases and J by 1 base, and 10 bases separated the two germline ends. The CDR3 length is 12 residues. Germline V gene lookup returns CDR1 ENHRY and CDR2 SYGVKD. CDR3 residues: CATSGGNTEAFF. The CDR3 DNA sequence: TGTGCCACTTCGGGGGGGAACACTGAAGCTTTCTTT.

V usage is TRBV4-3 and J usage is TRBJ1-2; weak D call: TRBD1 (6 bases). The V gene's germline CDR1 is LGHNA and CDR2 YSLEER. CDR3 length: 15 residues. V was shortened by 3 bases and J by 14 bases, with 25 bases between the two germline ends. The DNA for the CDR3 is TGCGCCAGCAGCCACGATTTTCCAGGACAGCGATTACGTACCTTC. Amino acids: CASSHDFPGQRLRTF.

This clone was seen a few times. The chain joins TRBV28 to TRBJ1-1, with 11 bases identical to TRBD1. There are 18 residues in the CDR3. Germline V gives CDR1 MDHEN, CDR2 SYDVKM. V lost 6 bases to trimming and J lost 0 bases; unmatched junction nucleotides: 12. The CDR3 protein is CASRHGQGARLLNTEAFF. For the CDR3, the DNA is TGTGCCAGCAGGCATGGACAGGGGGCGCGACTCCTGAACACTGAAGCTTTCTTT.

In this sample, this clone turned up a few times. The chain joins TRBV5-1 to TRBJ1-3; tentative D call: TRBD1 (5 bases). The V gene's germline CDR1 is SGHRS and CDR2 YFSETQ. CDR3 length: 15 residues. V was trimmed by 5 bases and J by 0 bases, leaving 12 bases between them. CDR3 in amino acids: CASSRTQGSGNTIYF. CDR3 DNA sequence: TGCGCCAGCAGTCGGACACAAGGCTCTGGAAACACCATATATTTT.

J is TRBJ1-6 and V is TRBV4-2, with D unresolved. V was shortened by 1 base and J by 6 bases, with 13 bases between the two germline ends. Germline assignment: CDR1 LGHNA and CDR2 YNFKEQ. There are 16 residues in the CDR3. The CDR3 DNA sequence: TGTGCCAGCAGCCAAGGTCCAACCGCCGGTAATTCACCCCTCCACTTT. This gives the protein CASSQGPTAGNSPLHF.

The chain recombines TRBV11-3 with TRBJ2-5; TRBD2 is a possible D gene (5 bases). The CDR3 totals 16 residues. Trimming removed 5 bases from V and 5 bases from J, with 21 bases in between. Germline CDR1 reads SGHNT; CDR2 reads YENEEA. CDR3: CASSPGHSAGRETQYF. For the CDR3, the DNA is TGTGCCAGCAGCCCGGGCCATAGCGCCGGAAGGGAGACCCAGTACTTC.

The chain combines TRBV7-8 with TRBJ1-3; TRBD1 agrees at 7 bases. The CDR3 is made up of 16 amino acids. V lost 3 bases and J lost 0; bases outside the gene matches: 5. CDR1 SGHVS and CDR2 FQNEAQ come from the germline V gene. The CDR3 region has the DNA TGTGCCAGCAGCTTCGACAGGGCCGTCTCTGGAAACACCATATATTTT. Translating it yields CASSFDRAVSGNTIYF. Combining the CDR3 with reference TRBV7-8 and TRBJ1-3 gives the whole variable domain GAGVSQSPRYKVAKRGQDVALRCDPISGHVSLFWYQQALGQGPEFLTYFQNEAQLDKSGLPSDRFFAERPEGSVSTLKIQRTQQEDSAVYLCASSFDRAVSGNTIYFGEGSWLTVV.

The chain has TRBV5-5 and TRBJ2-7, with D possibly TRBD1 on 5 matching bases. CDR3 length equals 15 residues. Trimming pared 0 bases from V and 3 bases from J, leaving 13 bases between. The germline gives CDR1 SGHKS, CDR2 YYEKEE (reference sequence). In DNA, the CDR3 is TGTGCCAGCAGCTTGGCGGCGGAAGGGGTCTACGAGCAGTACTTC. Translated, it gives CASSLAAEGVYEQYF.

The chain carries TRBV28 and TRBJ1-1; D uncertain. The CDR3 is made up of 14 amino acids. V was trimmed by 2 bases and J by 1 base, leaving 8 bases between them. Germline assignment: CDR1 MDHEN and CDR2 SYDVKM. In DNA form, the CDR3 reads TGTGCCAGCAGTTTACTACCAGGGAACACTGAAGCTTTCTTT. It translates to CASSLLPGNTEAFF.

The CDR3 DNA follows: TGCGCCAGCAGCCAAGATCCAGGGTATGGAAACACCATATATTTT. Its protein product is CASSQDPGYGNTIYF. The gene calls are TRBV4-3 and TRBJ1-3; D possibly corresponds to TRBD1 (5 bases). The CDR3 is 15 residues long. V shed 0 bases and J shed 3 bases, with 9 bases lying between them. Germline V CDR1 and CDR2: LGHNA, YSLEER.

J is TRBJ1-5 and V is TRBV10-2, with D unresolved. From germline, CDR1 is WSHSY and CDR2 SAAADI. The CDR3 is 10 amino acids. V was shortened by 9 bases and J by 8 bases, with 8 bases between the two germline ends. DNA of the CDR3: TGCGCCAGTCGAGGAAAGCCCCAGCATTTT. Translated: CASRGKPQHF.

In DNA form, the CDR3 reads TGTGCCAGCAGCTTGGTCATCGGGGGGCGACCCTCTGGAAACACCATATATTTT. This translates into CASSLVIGGRPSGNTIYF. The chain couples TRBV5-6 to TRBJ1-3; tentatively, D is TRBD1 (6 bases). CDR3 length equals 18 residues. Germline V gives CDR1 SGHDT, CDR2 YYEEEE. Trimming took 0 bases from V and 0 from J, leaving 16 bases between them.

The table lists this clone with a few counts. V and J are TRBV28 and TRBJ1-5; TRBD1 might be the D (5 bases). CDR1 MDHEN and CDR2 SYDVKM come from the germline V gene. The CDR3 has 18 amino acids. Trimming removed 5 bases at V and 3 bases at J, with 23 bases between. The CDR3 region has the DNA TGTGCCAGCAGTCGTCTACAGGCCTCCCAGGGTAACAATCAGCCCCAGCATTTT. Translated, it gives CASSRLQASQGNNQPQHF.

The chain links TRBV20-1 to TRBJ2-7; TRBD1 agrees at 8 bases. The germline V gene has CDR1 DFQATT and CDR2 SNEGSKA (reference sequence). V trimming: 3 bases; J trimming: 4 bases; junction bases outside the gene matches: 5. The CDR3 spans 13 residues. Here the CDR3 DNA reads TGCAGTGCTAGTTCAGGGGGCGGGTACGAGCAGTACTTC. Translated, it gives CSASSGGGYEQYF.

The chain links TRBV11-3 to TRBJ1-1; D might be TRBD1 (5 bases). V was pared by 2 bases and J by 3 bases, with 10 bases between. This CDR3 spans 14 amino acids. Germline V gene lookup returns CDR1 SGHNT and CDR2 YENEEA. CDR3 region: CASSLMGEDTEAFF. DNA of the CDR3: TGTGCCAGCAGCTTAATGGGGGAGGACACTGAAGCTTTCTTT. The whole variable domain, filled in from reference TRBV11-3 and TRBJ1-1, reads EAGVVQSPRYKIIEKKQPVAFWCNPISGHNTLYWYLQNLGQGPELLIRYENEEAVDDSQLPKDRFSAERLKGVDSTLKIQPAELGDSAVYLCASSLMGEDTEAFFGQGTRLTVV.